The clone carrying this T cell receptor beta chain was observed at least ten times. The antigen remains unidentified. For repertoire sequencing, the TCR beta CDR3 regions were amplified from RNA transcripts. RT-PCR was first run with HTBI primers, then multiplex PCR in a second round. A single record per CDR3 protein comes from TCRdb applying MiXCR to the multiplex PCR reads. The sample lists roughly 480,000 distinct CDR3 sequences; 14% were seen once. Establishment of the diagnosis relied upon clinical symptoms, serum thyroxine, TRAb, thyroid ultrasound and orbital computed tomography. The V end was cut by 6 bases, the J end by 2 bases, with 16 bases between. The CDR3 totals 15 residues. Per the germline V gene, CDR1 is LNHDA and CDR2 is SQIVND (reference sequence). The data belong to a study of Graves' ophthalmopathy and Graves' hyperthyroidism. About the research overall: Before any treatment, peripheral blood was taken at the initial diagnosis. Study-wide findings and caveats: Cross-validated, the 13-signature model showed 87.88%/81.08% sensitivity/specificity, and 80%/75% in the test set.

V is TRBV19 and J is TRBJ1-1; a possible D gene is TRBD1 (6 bases). This clonotype originated in a woman younger than 45 with Graves' ophthalmopathy. The sequenced material came from blood. The CDR3 coding sequence is TGTGCCAGTAGATTTAGGACAGAAAAAAACACTGAAGCTTTCTTT. This encodes CASRFRTEKNTEAFF.